This T cell receptor beta chain appears in the sequencing data of a study of human T cells and chemical hapten exposure. Study context: The study enrolled mostly female patients with alopecia areata, totalis or universalis.

Time point given: pre-sensitization, week 0. Treatment specified: therapeutic diphenylcyclopropenone sensitization with weekly scalp DPC. Unfractionated whole blood was the source from which total RNA was extracted. Between the trimmed V and J ends, which lost 3 bases and 6 bases, there was a span of 9 bases. CDR1 KGHDR and CDR2 SFDVKD come from the germline V gene. The CDR3 length is 13 residues. Authors' data handling: Sampled TCR counts reached a median of 95,638 per sample, with values ranging from roughly 23,224 to 700,000. One entry per CDR3 protein results from TCRdb running MiXCR on the RACE reads. TCRdb assigned the V and J calls; the authors' analysis was not used. The sample consists of 30,000 to 40,000 distinct CDR3 sequences, around 12% of them appearing once. This clonotype was observed many times.

The source is a woman aged 40 to 49 with alopecia areata. Some clones in this sample may be carry-over from other donors' samples. The V and J genes are TRBV24-1 and TRBJ2-3; no reliable D call. Sequenced material: whole blood, taken in connection with sensitization to the hapten diphenylcyclopropenone (DPC). The CDR3 coding sequence is TGTGCCACCAGTGATCCCCCCACGGATACGCAGTATTTT. It yields the protein CATSDPPTDTQYF.